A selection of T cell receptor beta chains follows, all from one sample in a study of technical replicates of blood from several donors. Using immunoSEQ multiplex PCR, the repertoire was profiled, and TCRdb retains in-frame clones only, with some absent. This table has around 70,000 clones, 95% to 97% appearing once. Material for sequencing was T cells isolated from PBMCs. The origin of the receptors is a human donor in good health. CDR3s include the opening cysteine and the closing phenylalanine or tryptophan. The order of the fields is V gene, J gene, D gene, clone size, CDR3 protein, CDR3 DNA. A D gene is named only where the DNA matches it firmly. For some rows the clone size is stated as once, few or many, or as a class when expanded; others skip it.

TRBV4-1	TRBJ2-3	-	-	CASSNRDSATDTQYF	TGCGCCAGCAGCAACCGGGACTCTGCCACAGATACGCAGTATTTT
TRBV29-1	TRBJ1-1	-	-	CSIPGAYETEAFF	TGCAGCATCCCGGGAGCCTACGAAACTGAAGCTTTCTTT
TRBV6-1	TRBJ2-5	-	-	CAGHRGGETQYF	TGTGCCGGACACAGGGGAGGAGAGACCCAGTACTTC
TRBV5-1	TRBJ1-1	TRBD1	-	CASSLGRGVATEAFF	TGCGCCAGCAGCTTGGGCAGGGGGGTAGCCACTGAAGCTTTCTTT
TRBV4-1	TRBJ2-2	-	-	CASSQLHGELFF	TGCGCCAGCAGCCAGTTACACGGGGAGCTGTTTTTT
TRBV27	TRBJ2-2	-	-	CASSFSTDTGELFF	TGTGCCAGCAGTTTTAGTACCGACACCGGGGAGCTGTTTTTT
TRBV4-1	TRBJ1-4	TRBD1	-	CASSLDDRVREKLFF	TGCGCCAGCAGCCTAGATGACAGGGTGAGGGAAAAACTGTTTTTT
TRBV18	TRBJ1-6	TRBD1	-	CASSPRGQGSPLHF	TGTGCCAGCTCACCGAGGGGGCAGGGTTCACCCCTCCACTTT
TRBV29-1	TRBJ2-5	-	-	CSVGSHPYQETQYF	TGCAGCGTTGGGAGTCACCCGTACCAAGAGACCCAGTACTTC
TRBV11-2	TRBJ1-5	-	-	CASSLSAGDNQPQHF	TGTGCCAGCAGCTTAAGCGCGGGGGACAATCAGCCCCAGCATTTT
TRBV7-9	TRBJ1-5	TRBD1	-	CASSLAQGGQPQHF	TGTGCCAGCAGCTTAGCACAGGGGGGTCAGCCCCAGCATTTT
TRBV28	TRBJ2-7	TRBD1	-	CASWDRGSDEQYF	TGTGCCAGCTGGGACAGGGGTTCGGACGAGCAGTACTTC
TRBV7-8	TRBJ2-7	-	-	CASTLNVTVLYEQYF	TGTGCCAGCACCCTTAACGTAACAGTCCTCTACGAGCAGTACTTC
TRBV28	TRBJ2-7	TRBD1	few	CASSLPWTGDYEQYF	TGTGCCAGCAGTTTACCCTGGACAGGGGATTACGAGCAGTACTTC
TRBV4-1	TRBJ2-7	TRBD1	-	CASSQPDRGSYEQYF	TGCGCCAGCAGCCAACCGGACAGGGGCTCCTACGAGCAGTACTTC
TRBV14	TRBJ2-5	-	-	CASSQDGRVGETQYF	TGTGCCAGCAGCCAAGATGGCCGGGTCGGGGAGACCCAGTACTTC
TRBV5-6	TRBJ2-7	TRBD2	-	CASSLAISGSFYEQYF	TGTGCCAGCAGCTTGGCGATTAGCGGGAGTTTCTACGAGCAGTACTTC
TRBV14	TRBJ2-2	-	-	CASSRSGQNTGELFF	TGTGCCAGCAGCAGGTCGGGACAGAACACCGGGGAGCTGTTTTTT
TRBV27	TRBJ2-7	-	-	CASTHLGRSSYEQYF	TGTGCCAGCACCCACCTGGGGCGGAGCTCCTACGAGCAGTACTTC
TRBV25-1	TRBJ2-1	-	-	CASSLSSYNEQFF	TGTGCCAGCAGTCTAAGCTCCTACAATGAGCAGTTCTTC
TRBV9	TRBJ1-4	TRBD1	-	CASSARTGEGTNEKLFF	TGTGCCAGCAGCGCCCGGACAGGGGAGGGAACTAATGAAAAACTGTTTTTT
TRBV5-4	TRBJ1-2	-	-	CASSLGQDYYGYTF	TGTGCCAGCAGCTTGGGGCAGGACTACTATGGCTACACCTTC
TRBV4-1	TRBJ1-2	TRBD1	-	CASHATGANYGYTF	TGCGCCTCCCACGCCACAGGGGCAAACTATGGCTACACCTTC
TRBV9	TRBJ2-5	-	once	CASSVEAGPKTQYF	TGTGCCAGCAGCGTAGAAGCAGGTCCTAAGACCCAGTACTTC